This TCR beta chain was retrieved from a study of cytomegalovirus exposure and HLA in healthy donors. Study findings and constraints: Previous analysis showed most TCR beta V segments were productive about 87% or about 30% of the time. Association with HLA alleles at 0.05 false discovery rate was found for 16,951 TCR beta sequences in a later analysis. TCR beta sequences reportedly predicted most subjects' HLA-A and HLA-B alleles accurately.

To note about this clone: Its antigen is still unknown.

PCR employed 60 Vbeta and 13 Jbeta primers. The protocol was immunoSEQ multiplex PCR, while the TCRdb copy is restricted to in-frame clones and leaves out a portion. This sample carries about 200,000 clones, about 80% of them seen once, and the ten largest clones take around 6%. This CDR3 is 16 amino acids long. Germline V gene lookup returns CDR1 GTSNPN and CDR2 SVGIG (reference sequence). V was clipped by 1 base and J by 0 bases; unmatched bases: 2. The V gene is TRBV30, the J gene TRBJ2-1, with 11 nucleotides matching TRBD2. Sequences were obtained from PBMCs. The TCR comes from a man aged 35 to 55 in good health and CMV-seropositive. CDR3 DNA sequence: TGTGCCTGGAGTGGAACTAGCGGGAGCTCCTACAATGAGCAGTTCTTC. This encodes CAWSGTSGSSYNEQFF.